This passage covers 29 T cell receptor beta chains from one sample sequenced in a study of cytomegalovirus exposure and HLA in healthy donors. Use of 60 Vbeta and 13 Jbeta primers characterized the PCR. TCRdb's copy holds only in-frame clones and misses some; the assay was immunoSEQ multiplex PCR. Of about 99,000 clones in the sample, 60% to 70% are singletons; the top ten hold around 3.5%. The sequenced material came from PBMCs. The receptors were gathered from a woman in her forties or fifties in good health and CMV-seronegative.

V usage is TRBV28 and J usage is TRBJ2-7; TRBD2 aligns across 7 bases. The CDR3 has 12 amino acids. V was clipped by 9 bases and J by 0 bases; unmatched bases: 2. Per the germline V gene, CDR1 is MDHEN and CDR2 is SYDVKM. The CDR3 loop is CASLADSYEQYF. The CDR3, as DNA: TGTGCCAGTCTAGCGGACTCCTACGAGCAGTACTTC.

This clone was picked up a small number of times. The rearrangement links TRBV28 to TRBJ1-2; D ambiguous. The V gene lost 7 bases and the J gene lost 5 bases, with 14 bases spanning the gap. The CDR3 covers 13 residues. In germline, CDR1 is MDHEN, CDR2 SYDVKM. DNA of the CDR3: TGTGCCAGCATAGTGATTCAAATATATGGCTACACCTTC. Translated: CASIVIQIYGYTF.

The chain combines TRBV9 with TRBJ2-1; the match to TRBD2 covers 8 bases. V shed 4 bases, J shed 6 bases, and the junction held 9 bases outside the gene matches. Germline CDR1 SGDLS, CDR2 YYNGEE. This CDR3 spans 15 amino acids. The CDR3 coding sequence is TGTGCCAGCAGCAAAAGCGGGAGTTCGGGCAATGAGCAGTTCTTC. The encoded protein is CASSKSGSSGNEQFF.

The chain uses TRBV4-1 and TRBJ2-5; D possibly corresponds to TRBD1 (6 bases). The J call is uncertain, as TRBJ2-7 better fits the DNA end. The germline V gene has CDR1 MGHRA and CDR2 YSYEKL. The CDR3 is made up of 15 amino acids. The CDR3 region is CASSLIRDTAYEQYF. The CDR3 nucleotides read TGCGCCAGCAGCCTAATTCGGGACACCGCCTACGAGCAGTACTTC.

This clone has only a few counts. This rearrangement joins TRBV4-2 to TRBJ1-2; D ambiguous. Germline CDR1 is LGHNA and CDR2 is YNFKEQ. V was clipped by 1 base and J by 0 bases, with 12 bases between them. The CDR3 covers 16 residues. DNA for the CDR3: TGTGCCAGCAGCCAAGGTGTGAGGGCCACTAACTATGGCTACACCTTC. Translated, it gives CASSQGVRATNYGYTF.

The chain employs TRBV7-8 and TRBJ2-2; TRBD2 matches at 9 bases. The V segment lost 2 bases and the J segment 4 bases; nucleotides outside the gene matches: 8. The CDR3 covers 17 residues. Germline CDR1 reads SGHVS; CDR2 reads FQNEAQ. In nucleotides, the CDR3 is TGTGCCAGCAGCTTATTACTCGGGACTAGCTCCACCGGGGAGCTGTTTTTT. Translation: CASSLLLGTSSTGELFF. Filled out from reference TRBV7-8 and TRBJ2-2, the complete variable domain reads GAGVSQSPRYKVAKRGQDVALRCDPISGHVSLFWYQQALGQGPEFLTYFQNEAQLDKSGLPSDRFFAERPEGSVSTLKIQRTQQEDSAVYLCASSLLLGTSSTGELFFGEGSRLTVL.

This chain links TRBV10-1 with TRBJ2-5, with 7 bases lining up with TRBD2. V was pared by 5 bases and J by 2 bases, with 8 bases of the junction left unmatched. This CDR3 has 15 amino acids. Germline CDR1 and CDR2: WNHNN and SYGVQD (reference sequence). This CDR3 reads CASSRGGGGQETQYF. The CDR3 bases are TGCGCCAGCAGTCGAGGCGGCGGGGGACAAGAGACCCAGTACTTC.

This chain connects TRBV7-2 to TRBJ2-7; 11 bases are shared with TRBD1. The length of the CDR3 is 15 residues. Unmatched junction bases numbered 8, after V lost 5 bases and J lost 5 bases. Germline lookup yields CDR1 SGHTA and CDR2 FQGNSA. The CDR3 reads CASSITRTGGHEQYF. In DNA, the CDR3 is TGTGCCAGCAGCATAACCCGGACAGGGGGCCACGAGCAGTACTTC.

The chain is built from TRBV6-1 and TRBJ2-7; TRBD1 agrees at 8 bases. The CDR3 has 13 residues. Germline V gives CDR1 MNHNS, CDR2 SASEGT. After removal of 6 bases from V and 4 bases from J, the junction contained 5 bases not matched to a gene. The CDR3 DNA reads TGTGCCAGCAGCCGGGACAGGAGGTACGAGCAGTACTTC. Protein: CASSRDRRYEQYF.

In its sample, this clone was seen a few times. The CDR3 bases are TGTGCCAGCAGCGCGGGACTAGCGAGCTACGAGCAGTACTTC. It is translated as CASSAGLASYEQYF. This chain connects TRBV7-8 to TRBJ2-7; 10 bases fit TRBD2. V gave up 5 bases and J gave up 3 bases; unmatched junction bases: 4. There are 14 residues in the CDR3. CDR1 and CDR2 from the germline V gene are SGHVS and FQNEAQ.

V and J are TRBV7-2 and TRBJ1-2, with unresolved D. CDR1 is SGHTA and CDR2 is FQGNSA in the germline V gene. The CDR3 loop spans 11 amino acids. The V gene lost 4 bases and the J gene lost 7 bases, with 7 bases spanning the gap. Written as DNA, the CDR3 is TGTGCCAGCAGCTCCGGCGGTGGCTACACCTTC. It specifies CASSSGGGYTF.

The rearrangement uses TRBV28 and TRBJ1-1, with 7 bases that match TRBD1. V lost 6 bases, J lost 3 bases, and 4 bases stayed unmatched. Looked up from germline, CDR1 is MDHEN and CDR2 is SYDVKM. The CDR3 is 13 residues long. The CDR3: CASRVDRDTEAFF. The DNA of the CDR3 is TGTGCCAGCAGGGTAGACAGGGACACTGAAGCTTTCTTT.

The rearrangement uses TRBV6-5 and TRBJ2-5; TRBD2 matches 11 bases. V lost 4 bases to trimming and J lost 1 base; unmatched junction nucleotides: 2. CDR1 is MNHEY, CDR2 SVGAGI, per germline. This CDR3 contains 15 residues. The CDR3 coding sequence is TGTGCCAGCAGTTTCCTAGCGGGGGGCCAAGAGACCCAGTACTTC. Protein sequence: CASSFLAGGQETQYF.

The chain links TRBV6-5 to TRBJ2-7; 10 bases map to TRBD2. CDR1 and CDR2 from the germline V gene are MNHEY and SVGAGI. This CDR3 comprises 15 residues. V lost 6 bases and J lost 5; bases outside the gene matches: 10. The CDR3 protein is CASRRSAGGPDEQYF. CDR3 coding DNA: TGTGCCAGCAGACGGTCAGCGGGAGGGCCCGACGAGCAGTACTTC.

This sequence joins TRBV7-8 and TRBJ2-3; D call uncertain. The ends were cut back, 1 base at V and 0 bases at J, with 5 bases in the middle. Germline V gives CDR1 SGHVS, CDR2 FQNEAQ. The CDR3 spans 14 residues. CDR3 coding DNA: TGTGCCAGCAGCTTAGGTGCGAGCACAGATACGCAGTATTTT. Its translation: CASSLGASTDTQYF.

J is TRBJ2-5 and V is TRBV7-9, with 8 bases matching TRBD2. CDR1 is SEHNR, CDR2 FQNEAQ, per germline (reference sequence). There are 13 residues in the CDR3. V trimming: 6 bases; J trimming: 4 bases; junction bases outside the gene matches: 4. The CDR3 reads CASSQLAAETQYF. CDR3 coding DNA: TGTGCCAGCAGTCAACTAGCGGCAGAGACCCAGTACTTC.

This clone was seen a handful of times. This chain links TRBV11-2 with TRBJ2-7; 7 bases agree with TRBD1. This CDR3 is 15 amino acids long. Germline V lookup: CDR1 SGHAT, CDR2 FQNNGV. V dropped 3 bases and J dropped 3; count of bases not matched to a gene: 8. As DNA, the CDR3 is TGTGCCAGCAGCTTTATGTCGGGACAGTACTACGAGCAGTACTTC. It is translated as CASSFMSGQYYEQYF. The full variable domain, in which reference TRBV11-2 and TRBJ2-7 provide the parts outside the CDR3, is EAGVAQSPRYKIIEKRQSVAFWCNPISGHATLYWYQQILGQGPKLLIQFQNNGVVDDSQLPKDRFSAERLKGVDSTLKIQPAKLEDSAVYLCASSFMSGQYYEQYFGPGTRLTVT.

This chain links TRBV5-5 with TRBJ2-1; D may be TRBD2 (6 bases). The ends were cut back, 4 bases at V and 3 bases at J, with 8 bases in the middle. In germline, CDR1 is SGHKS, CDR2 YYEKEE (reference sequence). The CDR3 length is 13 residues. CDR3 sequence (DNA): TGTGCCAGCAGCCGTAGCGGCTACAATGAGCAGTTCTTC. Its translation is CASSRSGYNEQFF.

This chain connects TRBV5-6 to TRBJ2-5, with D perhaps matching TRBD1 (6 bases). Germline CDR1 SGHDT, CDR2 YYEEEE. CDR3 length: 13 residues. Trimming left V 2 bases short and J 5 bases short, with 10 bases between. CDR3 sequence reads: CASSLGGTETQYF. CDR3 in DNA: TGTGCCAGCAGCTTAGGGGGAACCGAGACCCAGTACTTC.

The J gene is TRBJ1-1, the V gene TRBV15; D perhaps matches TRBD1 (5 bases). Germline V CDR1 and CDR2: LNHNV, YYDKDF (reference sequence). Trimming took off 0 bases at V and 4 bases at J, with 15 bases between the two ends. The CDR3 spans 16 residues. The chain's CDR3 is CATSRDRGSAGTEAFF. DNA of the CDR3: TGTGCCACCAGCAGAGATCGGGGGAGTGCAGGCACTGAAGCTTTCTTT.

The chain uses TRBV14 and TRBJ1-2, with 9 bases aligning to TRBD1. From germline, CDR1 is SGHDN and CDR2 FVKESK. Unmatched junction bases numbered 4, after V lost 4 bases and J lost 4 bases. There are 14 residues in the CDR3. CDR3 sequence (DNA): TGTGCCAGCAGCCCCGGGACAGGGATCTATGGCTACACCTTC. Translating it yields CASSPGTGIYGYTF.

This chain links TRBV5-4 with TRBJ2-7; 9 bases map to TRBD1. The CDR3 has 15 amino acids. The germline V gene has CDR1 SGHNT and CDR2 YYREEE (reference sequence). J was trimmed by 2 bases and V by 3 bases; bases with no gene match: 6. The CDR3 sequence: CASSSPGTGTYEQYF. CDR3 nucleotides: TGTGCCAGCAGCTCCCCCGGGACAGGGACCTACGAGCAGTACTTC.

The CDR3 coding sequence is TGTGCCTGGAGTGTAGGTCGCAGGAATGAGCAGTTCTTC. The encoded protein is CAWSVGRRNEQFF. The genes are TRBV30 and TRBJ2-1; the D is unclear. Trimming removed 0 bases at V and 7 bases at J, with 10 bases between. Germline V gene sequence: CDR1 GTSNPN, CDR2 SVGIG (reference sequence). There are 13 residues in the CDR3. The full variable domain, completed using reference TRBV30 and TRBJ2-1, is SQTIHQWPATLVQPVGSPLSLECTVEGTSNPNLYWYRQAAGRGLQLLFYSVGIGQISSEVPQNLSASRPQDRQFILSSKKLLLSDSGFYLCAWSVGRRNEQFFGPGTRLTVL.

This clone appeared a single time. The rearrangement uses TRBV7-9 and TRBJ2-1; 8 nucleotides agree with TRBD2. The CDR3 has 16 amino acids. Trimming cost V 5 bases and J 4 bases; bases outside gene matches: 10. CDR1 is SEHNR and CDR2 is FQNEAQ in the germline V gene (reference sequence). The CDR3 coding sequence is TGTGCCAGCAGCCGGACGGGACTAGGAGGGTACAATGAGCAGTTCTTC. It codes for CASSRTGLGGYNEQFF.

The rearrangement uses TRBV19 and TRBJ2-7, with 8 bases fitting TRBD1. Germline V gives CDR1 LNHDA, CDR2 SQIVND (reference sequence). V shed 1 base, J shed 2 bases, and the junction held 1 base outside the gene matches. The CDR3 consists of 14 residues. The CDR3: CASSIVDRAYEQYF. The CDR3 DNA sequence: TGTGCCAGTAGTATAGTGGACAGGGCCTACGAGCAGTACTTC.

The chain joins TRBV18 to TRBJ2-1; 7 bases map to TRBD1. The J segment lost 1 base and the V segment lost 4 bases, leaving 10 bases of the junction unmatched. The CDR3 is made up of 17 amino acids. CDR1 KGHSH and CDR2 LQKENI come from the germline V gene. The CDR3 loop reads CASSLMGQSISYNEQFF. In DNA, the CDR3 is TGTGCCAGCTCACTGATGGGACAGTCTATATCCTACAATGAGCAGTTCTTC. Full variable domain (rest looked up from reference TRBV18 and TRBJ2-1): NAGVMQNPRHLVRRRGQEARLRCSPMKGHSHVYWYRQLPEEGLKFMVYLQKENIIDESGMPKERFSAEFPKEGPSILRIQQVVRGDSAAYFCASSLMGQSISYNEQFFGPGTRLTVL.

V is TRBV28 and J is TRBJ2-7; TRBD1 matches 9 bases. V gave up 9 bases and J gave up 5 bases; unmatched junction bases: 20. Per the germline V gene, CDR1 is MDHEN and CDR2 is SYDVKM. The CDR3 contains 17 residues. Here the CDR3 DNA reads TGTGCCAGTATGATTTACAAGCACCTGACAGGGGGGAACGAGCAGTACTTC. This translates into CASMIYKHLTGGNEQYF. Drawing the rest from reference TRBV28 and TRBJ2-7, the complete variable domain is DVKVTQSSRYLVKRTGEKVFLECVQDMDHENMFWYRQDPGLGLRLIYFSYDVKMKEKGDIPEGYSVSREKKERFSLILESASTNQTSMYLCASMIYKHLTGGNEQYFGPGTRLTVT.

This clone has a handful of counts. In DNA form, the CDR3 reads TGTGCCTGGAGTGTTCCCGGGACAGGGTTAATGAAAAAACTGTTTTTT. Translated: CAWSVPGTGLMKKLFF. This sequence joins TRBV30 and TRBJ1-4; TRBD1 matches 9 bases. The CDR3 sequence is 16 residues long. Trimming took 0 bases from V and 9 from J; bases not matched to a gene: 11. Germline V gene lookup returns CDR1 GTSNPN and CDR2 SVGIG (reference sequence).

This chain links TRBV21-1 with TRBJ2-7; no check of the table's D call, TRBD2, against the DNA was made. TRBV21-1 represents a pseudogene. The CDR3 is made up of 16 amino acids. Written as DNA, the CDR3 is TGTGCCAGCAGCAAAGAGGGGAGCGGGGCCTCCTACGAGCAGTACTTC. The encoded protein is CASSKEGSGASYEQYF.